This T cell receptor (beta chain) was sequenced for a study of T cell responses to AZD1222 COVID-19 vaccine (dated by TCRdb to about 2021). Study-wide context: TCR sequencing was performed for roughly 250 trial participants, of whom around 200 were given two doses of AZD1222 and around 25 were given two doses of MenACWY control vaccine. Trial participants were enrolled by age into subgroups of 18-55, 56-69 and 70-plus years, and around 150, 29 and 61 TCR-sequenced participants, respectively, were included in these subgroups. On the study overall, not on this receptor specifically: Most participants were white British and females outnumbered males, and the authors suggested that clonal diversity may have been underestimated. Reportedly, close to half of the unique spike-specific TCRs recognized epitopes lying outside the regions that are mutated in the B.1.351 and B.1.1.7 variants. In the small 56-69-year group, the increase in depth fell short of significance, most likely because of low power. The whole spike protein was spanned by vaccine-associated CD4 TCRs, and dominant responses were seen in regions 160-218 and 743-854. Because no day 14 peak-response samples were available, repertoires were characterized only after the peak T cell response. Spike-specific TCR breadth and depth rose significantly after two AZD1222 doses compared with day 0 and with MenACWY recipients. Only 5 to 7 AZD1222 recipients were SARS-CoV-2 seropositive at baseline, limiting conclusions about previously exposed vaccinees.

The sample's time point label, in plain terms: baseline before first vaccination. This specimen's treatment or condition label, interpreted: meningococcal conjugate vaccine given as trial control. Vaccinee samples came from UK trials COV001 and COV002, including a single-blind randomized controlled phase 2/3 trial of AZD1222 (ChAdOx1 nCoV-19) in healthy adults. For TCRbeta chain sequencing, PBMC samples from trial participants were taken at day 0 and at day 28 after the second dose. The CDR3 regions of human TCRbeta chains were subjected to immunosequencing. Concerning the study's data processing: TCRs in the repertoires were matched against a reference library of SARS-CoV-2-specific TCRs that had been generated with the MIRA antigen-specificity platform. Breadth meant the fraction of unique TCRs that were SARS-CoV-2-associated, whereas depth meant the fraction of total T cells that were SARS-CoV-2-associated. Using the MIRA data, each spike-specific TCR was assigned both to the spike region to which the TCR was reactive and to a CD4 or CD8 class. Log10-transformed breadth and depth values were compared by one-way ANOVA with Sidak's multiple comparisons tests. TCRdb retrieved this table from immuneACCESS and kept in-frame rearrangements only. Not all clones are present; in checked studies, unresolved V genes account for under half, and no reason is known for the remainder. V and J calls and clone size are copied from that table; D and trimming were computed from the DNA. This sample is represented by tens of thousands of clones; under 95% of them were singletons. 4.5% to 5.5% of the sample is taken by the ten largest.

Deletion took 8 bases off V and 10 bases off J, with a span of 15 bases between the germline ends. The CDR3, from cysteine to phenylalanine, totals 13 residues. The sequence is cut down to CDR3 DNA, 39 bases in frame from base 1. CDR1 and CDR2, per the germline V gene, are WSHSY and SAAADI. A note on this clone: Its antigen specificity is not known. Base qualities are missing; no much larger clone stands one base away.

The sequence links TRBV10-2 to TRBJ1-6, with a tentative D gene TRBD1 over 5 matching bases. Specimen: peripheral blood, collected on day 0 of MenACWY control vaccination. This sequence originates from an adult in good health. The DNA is TGCGCCAGCTCGGACACGGGAGGCTCACCCCTCCACTTT. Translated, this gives CASSDTGGSPLHF.